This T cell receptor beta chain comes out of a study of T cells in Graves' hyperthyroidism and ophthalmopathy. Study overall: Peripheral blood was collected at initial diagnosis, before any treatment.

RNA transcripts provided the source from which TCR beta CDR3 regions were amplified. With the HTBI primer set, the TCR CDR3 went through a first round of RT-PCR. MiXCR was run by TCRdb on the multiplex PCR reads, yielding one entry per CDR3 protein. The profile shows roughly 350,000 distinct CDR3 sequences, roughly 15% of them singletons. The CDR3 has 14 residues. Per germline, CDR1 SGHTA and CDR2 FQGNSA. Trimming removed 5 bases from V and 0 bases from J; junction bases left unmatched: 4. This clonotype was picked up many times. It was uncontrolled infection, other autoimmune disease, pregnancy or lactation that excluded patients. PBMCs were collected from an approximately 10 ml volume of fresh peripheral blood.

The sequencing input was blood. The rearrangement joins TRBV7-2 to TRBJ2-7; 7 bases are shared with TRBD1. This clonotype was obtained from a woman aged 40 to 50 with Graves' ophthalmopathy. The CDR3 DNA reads TGTGCCAGCAGCATTGACAGGGCCTCCTACGAGCAGTACTTC. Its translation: CASSIDRASYEQYF.